The following is a T cell receptor (beta chain) sequence with its context. Its specificity is unknown. Germline lookup yields CDR1 MGHRA and CDR2 YSYEKL. The CDR3 covers 16 residues. Trimming cost V 0 bases and J 0 bases, with 9 bases left between them. Data came from immunoSEQ multiplex PCR; TCRdb stores just in-frame clones and leaves some out. In the table there are 13,000 or so clones, roughly four fifths of which are singletons. The entry originates in a study of graft-versus-host responses after intestinal transplantation. Study-wide context: Multivisceral, liver-intestinal, or isolated intestinal grafts went to recipients. Study outcomes and limitations: Recipient-marrow GvH clones were detected, some having first appeared in ileum or blood. Elevated graft-versus-host to host-versus-graft clonal ratios in allografts were recorded for patients with graft-donor T cell macrochimerism.

The sequencing here drew on PBMCs, taken after intestinal transplantation. This chain joins TRBV4-1 and TRBJ1-3; D is undetermined. This TCR was sampled from a human patient who received an intestinal transplant, so some T cells may come from the graft donor. CDR3 nucleotide sequence: TGCGCCAGCAGCCAAGATACGGGTCTCTCTGGAAACACCATATATTTT. It is translated as CASSQDTGLSGNTIYF.